The next 10 T cell receptor beta chains were all read from a single sample in a study of post-analysis software for immune sequencing data. Study-wide points: Higher frequency in patients than in controls was seen for about five TRBV segments, with TRBV5-6, TRBV5-1 and TRBV20-1 among them.

Built from TCR beta cDNA, the libraries had unique molecular identifiers in them. TCRdb called the PCR reads again in MiXCR, with one record for every CDR3 protein. This table holds 650,000 to 850,000 distinct CDR3 sequences, roughly 50% found once. These receptors' targets are unknown. The sequenced sample consisted of blood. These receptors all come from a girl aged 10 to 17 with multiple sclerosis.

In its sample, this clonotype was seen once. J is TRBJ2-3 and V is TRBV9; TRBD1 matches 7 bases. Germline loops: CDR1 SGDLS, CDR2 YYNGEE. The ends lost 5 bases at V and 2 bases at J; junction bases unmatched: 2. The CDR3 covers 13 residues. In DNA, the CDR3 is TGTGCCAGCAGAGGGGGCTACACAGATACGCAGTATTTT. It translates to CASRGGYTDTQYF.

The gene calls are TRBV6-2 or TRBV6-3 and TRBJ1-1, with 11 bases fitting TRBD1. CDR1 and CDR2 (germline): MNHEY, SVGEGT. V gave up 2 bases and J gave up 5 bases; unmatched junction bases: 10. This CDR3 has 17 residues. The CDR3, as DNA: TGTGCCAGCAGTTACGAGCTTGGACAGGGGGCGCGGACTGAAGCTTTCTTT. Residues: CASSYELGQGARTEAFF.

The chain employs TRBV6-2 or TRBV6-3 and TRBJ2-4, with 7 bases lining up with TRBD1. The J call may be mistaken, given a closer DNA end match to TRBJ2-7. The CDR3 consists of 14 residues. Germline CDR1 and CDR2: MNHEY and SVGEGT. The CDR3 bases are TGTGCCAGCTGGTCGACAGGGTTCGGGAACGAGCAGTACTTC. Amino acids: CASWSTGFGNEQYF.

The chain couples TRBV20-1 to TRBJ2-7, with D possibly being TRBD1 (5 bases). V lost 3 bases, J lost 1 base, and 10 bases lay in between. Germline-derived CDR1 and CDR2 are DFQATT and SNEGSKA (reference sequence). The CDR3 is 13 amino acids. CDR3 coding DNA: TGCAGTGCTAGCTTGGGGCCGTCCTACGAGCAGTACTTC. Protein sequence: CSASLGPSYEQYF.

This clonotype was seen a handful of times. V and J are TRBV29-1 and TRBJ2-3; 7 bases match TRBD2. Germline loops: CDR1 SQVTM, CDR2 ANQGSEA. The length of the CDR3 is 16 residues. Trimming cost V 3 bases and J 2 bases; bases outside gene matches: 11. CDR3 protein: CSVEPKLALNTDTQYF. The CDR3 bases are TGCAGCGTTGAGCCCAAACTAGCGCTAAACACAGATACGCAGTATTTT.

The table lists this clonotype with a few counts. The V and J genes are TRBV20-1 and TRBJ2-7; the match to TRBD2 covers 9 bases. The length of the CDR3 is 15 residues. Trimming at V came to 4 bases and at J to 2 bases, leaving 9 bases not matched to a gene. Germline V gene sequence: CDR1 DFQATT, CDR2 SNEGSKA (reference sequence). CDR3 residues: CSATALAGVTYEQYF. The CDR3 nucleotides are TGCAGTGCTACCGCCTTAGCGGGAGTCACCTACGAGCAGTACTTC.

In this sample, this clonotype turned up a few times. The chain recombines TRBV25-1 with TRBJ2-7; TRBD1 matches 8 bases. Germline-derived CDR1 and CDR2 are MGHDK and SYGVNS. Trimming cost V 7 bases and J 0 bases; bases outside gene matches: 8. CDR3 length: 15 amino acids. The CDR3 DNA reads as TGTGCCAGCACCTCGGGGCAGGGGGCCTCCTACGAGCAGTACTTC. This gives the protein CASTSGQGASYEQYF.

V is TRBV20-1 and J is TRBJ1-1; 10 nucleotides align to TRBD1. Germline V gene data show CDR1 as DFQATT and CDR2 as SNEGSKA (reference sequence). V lost 6 bases, J lost 0 bases, and 7 bases stayed unmatched. The length of the CDR3 is 15 residues. The CDR3 here is CSAPRQGALNTEAFF. CDR3 DNA: TGCAGTGCCCCCCGACAGGGGGCTCTGAACACTGAAGCTTTCTTT.

The rearrangement links TRBV20-1 to TRBJ1-6; no clear D gene. V was pared by 1 base and J by 6 bases, with 10 bases between. This CDR3 comprises 14 residues. Germline V lookup: CDR1 DFQATT, CDR2 SNEGSKA (reference sequence). CDR3 DNA sequence: TGCAGTGCTAGAGCCCGGAGCATTAATTCACCCCTCCACTTT. This translates into CSARARSINSPLHF.

The chain joins TRBV7-9 to TRBJ2-3, with D uncertain. The length of the CDR3 is 15 residues. V was cut by 5 bases and J by 4 bases, with 16 bases left in between. CDR1 and CDR2 from the germline V gene are SEHNR and FQNEAQ (reference sequence). The CDR3 reads CASSARIPGPDTQYF. The DNA for the CDR3 is TGTGCCAGCAGCGCCCGTATCCCCGGCCCAGATACGCAGTATTTT.